This T cell receptor (beta chain) was retrieved from a study of CD8 T cells in ankylosing spondylitis. Study results and caveats: Some of the motif variants had earlier been found in reactive arthritis patients' fluid and blood. Significant enrichment of disease-linked clones was reported in matched ankylosing spondylitis synovial fluid. There was a TCR beta motif, made of several highly homologous variants, that appeared characteristic of ankylosing spondylitis blood.

As regards this clonotype: Its target is unknown.

TCRdb independently ran MiXCR on the 5' RACE reads; one entry per CDR3 protein. The sample consists of fewer than 250,000 distinct CDR3 sequences, 15% to 20% of them appearing once. The sample comprised blood, either unsorted or a sorted T cell fraction (not recorded which). This clonotype originated in a male donor with ankylosing spondylitis.

This CDR3 is CASSSAQDRINNEQFF. Written as DNA, the CDR3 is TGTGCCAGCAGTTCCGCCCAGGACAGGATAAACAATGAGCAGTTCTTC. The V call is TRBV13, the J call TRBJ2-1, with 7 bases that match TRBD1. The CDR3 consists of 16 residues. The trim removed 6 bases at V and 5 bases at J, leaving 13 bases unmatched. Germline-derived CDR1 and CDR2 are PRHDT and FYEKMQ (reference sequence).